Reported below is one T cell receptor beta chain. What it binds is unknown. This sample was included in a study of OX40 agonist ivuxolimab in advanced cancers. Whole-study context: Earlier anti-PD-1, anti-PD-L1 or anti-CTLA-4 therapy was permitted; less than 50% had received some. Study findings and constraints: At doses 0.1 to 3.0 mg/kg, CD4+ and CD8+ clones expanded. Average numbers of expanded clones were greater in CD8+ T cells than in CD4+.

Patients were ineligible given autoimmune disease history or systemic immunosuppression. Clones were read by immunoSEQ multiplex PCR, and TCRdb kept only the in-frame ones, dropping some. The sample shows 60,000 or so clones, 75% to 90% of them seen only once. The CDR3 contains 14 residues. The junction had 7 bases not matched to a gene; V was cut back by 5 bases and J by 6 bases. Per the germline V gene, CDR1 is SGHTA and CDR2 is FQGTGA. The sample in question was CD4+ or CD8+ T cells sorted from blood, obtained in a trial of the OX40 agonist ivuxolimab. The V gene is TRBV7-3, the J gene TRBJ2-1; TRBD1 matches at 7 bases. The source is an adult with an advanced solid tumor such as melanoma, head and neck, liver or kidney cancer. For the CDR3, the DNA is TGTGCCAGCAGCCCAGCTAGGGGGCTCAATGAGCAGTTCTTC. Translated, it gives CASSPARGLNEQFF.